The present entry profiles one TCR beta chain with its context. Antigen unknown. These data come from a study of shared clonotypes between healthy human individuals. Overall study context: Per donor, CD8 memory used one plate, CD8 naive used two, CD4 memory used three and CD4 naive used three.

Repertoires were generated with immunoSEQ multiplex PCR, while TCRdb's copy carries only in-frame clones and drops some. The table shows some 2,100,000 clones, with roughly 95% occurring only once. The authors divided CD4+ cells into CD45RA+ naive and CD45RA-negative memory subsets. The CDR3 runs 14 residues. Germline V gene sequence: CDR1 MNHEY, CDR2 SMNVEV (reference sequence). V was cut by 6 bases and J by 4 bases, with 16 bases left in between. General study points: Non-shared clonotypes had lower generation probabilities than clonotypes shared by all four sorted-subset donors. Clonotype sharing across several donors was observed for around 5.1% of naive CD4 clonotypes.

The genes are TRBV27 and TRBJ2-7, with a tentative D call TRBD1 (6 bases). This TCR came from a young man in good health. Sequenced material: naive CD4+ T cells sorted from blood. The subset was: CD45RA+ positively selected. CDR3 region: CASRPRTESYEQYF. The CDR3 DNA sequence: TGTGCCAGCAGACCGAGGACAGAGTCATACGAGCAGTACTTC.